The 31 T cell receptor beta chains in this list originate from one sample, sequenced in a study of long-term antiretroviral therapy in people with HIV (dated by TCRdb to between 2022 and 2023). The immunoSEQ hsTCRB v3.0 assay was used at survey level resolution to sequence the TRB variable region. TCRdb obtained this table from immuneACCESS and retained in-frame rearrangements with V and J assigned. These tables miss some clones; where compared with another copy, unresolved V genes account for less than half of the shortfall, and the remainder is unexplained. Within this sample are roughly 33,000 clones, with roughly 80% of them counted one time only. The top ten hold about 7.1% of the sample. This specimen consisted of unsorted PBMCs, obtained 2 years after starting antiretroviral therapy. All receptors derive from a woman between 45 and 60 years old with HIV.

The rearrangement joins TRBV11-3 to TRBJ2-1; 9 nucleotides match TRBD2. In germline, CDR1 is SGHNT, CDR2 YENEEA. This CDR3 spans 15 amino acids. The J segment lost 2 bases and the V segment lost 2 bases, leaving 1 base of the junction unmatched. CDR3 protein: CASSLSGGPYNEQFF. CDR3 DNA sequence: TGTGCCAGCAGCTTAAGCGGGGGGCCCTACAATGAGCAGTTCTTC.

This sequence joins TRBV19 and TRBJ1-5; TRBD1 agrees at 9 bases. The ends lost 4 bases at V and 9 bases at J; junction bases unmatched: 7. The CDR3 extends over 14 amino acids. Germline V gives CDR1 LNHDA, CDR2 SQIVND (reference sequence). The CDR3 bases are TGTGCCAGTAGTACCGGGACAGGGCCCCCGCCCCAGCATTTT. Amino acid sequence: CASSTGTGPPPQHF. Drawing the rest from reference TRBV19 and TRBJ1-5, the complete variable domain is DGGITQSPKYLFRKEGQNVTLSCEQNLNHDAMYWYRQDPGQGLRLIYYSQIVNDFQKGDIAEGYSVSREKKESFPLTVTSAQKNPTAFYLCASSTGTGPPPQHFGDGTRLSIL.

The V and J genes are TRBV27 and TRBJ2-2; D is ambiguous. There are 14 residues in the CDR3. Looked up from germline, CDR1 is MNHEY and CDR2 is SMNVEV (reference sequence). Trimming stripped 2 bases from V and 5 bases from J, with 9 bases between. In DNA, the CDR3 is TGTGCCAGCAGTTTACGTCCCTTAACCGGGGAGCTGTTTTTT. Translating it yields CASSLRPLTGELFF.

This clone has a handful of counts. This chain uses TRBV4-2 with TRBJ2-6, with D possibly being TRBD1 or TRBD2 (7 bases each). Germline CDR1 is LGHNA and CDR2 is YNFKEQ. The CDR3 consists of 18 residues. V gave up 1 base and J gave up 1 base, with 14 bases separating them. CDR3 sequence reads: CASSQGGGGASGANVLTF. The CDR3 nucleotides read TGTGCCAGCAGCCAAGGGGGAGGGGGCGCATCTGGGGCCAACGTCCTGACTTTC.

This clone was observed once. This chain joins TRBV28 and TRBJ2-7, with D tentatively TRBD1 (5 bases). Between the trimmed V and J ends, which lost 3 bases and 2 bases, there was a span of 11 bases. The CDR3 sequence is 14 residues long. The V gene's germline CDR1 is MDHEN and CDR2 SYDVKM. CDR3 protein: CASSFNRSPYEQYF. The CDR3 region has the DNA TGTGCCAGCAGTTTCAACAGGTCCCCCTACGAGCAGTACTTC. Drawing the rest from reference TRBV28 and TRBJ2-7, the complete variable domain is DVKVTQSSRYLVKRTGEKVFLECVQDMDHENMFWYRQDPGLGLRLIYFSYDVKMKEKGDIPEGYSVSREKKERFSLILESASTNQTSMYLCASSFNRSPYEQYFGPGTRLTVT.

The gene calls are TRBV11-3 and TRBJ2-3, with 10 bases that match TRBD1. This CDR3 spans 15 amino acids. Germline V gene sequence: CDR1 SGHNT, CDR2 YENEEA. V dropped 5 bases and J dropped 5; count of bases not matched to a gene: 7. The CDR3 here is CASSRRDRGGDTQYF. The CDR3 DNA sequence: TGTGCCAGCAGCCGCCGGGACAGGGGAGGAGATACGCAGTATTTT. The variable domain in full, completed from reference TRBV11-3 and TRBJ2-3, reads EAGVVQSPRYKIIEKKQPVAFWCNPISGHNTLYWYLQNLGQGPELLIRYENEEAVDDSQLPKDRFSAERLKGVDSTLKIQPAELGDSAVYLCASSRRDRGGDTQYFGPGTRLTVL.

This chain links TRBV5-1 with TRBJ2-1, with TRBD1 identical over 9 bases. From germline, CDR1 is SGHRS and CDR2 YFSETQ. The CDR3 loop spans 14 amino acids. After removal of 9 bases from V and 2 bases from J, the junction contained 6 bases not matched to a gene. The CDR3 loop is CATSRQGAYNEQFF. For the CDR3, the DNA is TGCGCCACCTCAAGACAGGGGGCCTACAATGAGCAGTTCTTC.

This clone was observed a handful of times. The rearrangement joins TRBV6-5 to TRBJ1-3; 8 bases are a match to TRBD1. The ends lost 5 bases at V and 4 bases at J; junction bases unmatched: 4. Germline CDR1 reads MNHEY; CDR2 reads SVGAGI. The CDR3 spans 14 residues. CDR3 protein: CASSPGGAGNTIYF. CDR3 sequence (DNA): TGTGCCAGCAGTCCAGGGGGCGCCGGAAACACCATATATTTT.

This chain uses TRBV6-4 with TRBJ2-4, with D perhaps TRBD2 (6 bases). Germline assignment: CDR1 MRHNA and CDR2 SNTAGT. V lost 3 bases to trimming and J lost 7 bases, with 16 bases between them. The CDR3 sequence is 15 residues long. The CDR3 sequence: CASSDSPDAGNIQYF. The CDR3 coding sequence is TGTGCCAGCAGTGATTCCCCGGACGCGGGGAACATTCAGTACTTC.

V usage is TRBV5-5 and J usage is TRBJ1-1; D not certain. Germline V CDR1 and CDR2: SGHKS, YYEKEE (reference sequence). V was cut by 1 base and J by 0 bases, with 7 bases left in between. This CDR3 contains 14 residues. The CDR3 sequence: CASSLLRMNTEAFF. In DNA, the CDR3 is TGTGCCAGCAGCTTGTTACGAATGAACACTGAAGCTTTCTTT.

This rearrangement joins TRBV9 to TRBJ2-3, with unresolved D. Germline values: CDR1 SGDLS, CDR2 YYNGEE. The V gene lost 0 bases and the J gene lost 4 bases, with 12 bases spanning the gap. CDR3 length: 15 amino acids. Here the CDR3 DNA reads TGTGCCAGCAGCGTAGCCTTGAGTATGGCAGATACGCAGTATTTT. As protein: CASSVALSMADTQYF.

The chain is built from TRBV30 and TRBJ1-6; 7 bases line up with TRBD1. CDR1 GTSNPN and CDR2 SVGIG come from the germline V gene (reference sequence). V shed 8 bases, J shed 4 bases, and the junction held 5 bases outside the gene matches. The CDR3 runs 13 residues. CDR3 DNA: TGTGCCCAAAACAGGGGTTATAATTCACCCCTCCACTTT. Protein product: CAQNRGYNSPLHF.

For this clone: Compared with germline, one end of the junction differs, possibly owing to a read error. The rearrangement uses TRBV5-1 and TRBJ1-1; D may be TRBD1 (6 bases). This CDR3 contains 14 residues. Germline V gene data show CDR1 as SGHRS and CDR2 as YFSETQ. The CDR3 sequence is CASSFGGRNTEAFF. The CDR3 DNA sequence: TGTGCCAGCAGCTTCGGGGGCCGGAACACTGAAGCTTTCTTT.

This chain links TRBV5-5 with TRBJ1-2; 8 nucleotides match TRBD1. Trimming at V came to 4 bases and at J to 0 bases, leaving 2 bases not matched to a gene. This CDR3 spans 14 amino acids. Looked up from germline, CDR1 is SGHKS and CDR2 is YYEKEE (reference sequence). The CDR3 sequence: CASSPDRANYGYTF. CDR3 sequence (DNA): TGTGCCAGCAGCCCGGACAGGGCTAACTATGGCTACACCTTC.

The chain is built from TRBV14 and TRBJ1-1, with D unclear. Trimming removed 4 bases at V and 0 bases at J, with 12 bases between. Germline-derived CDR1 and CDR2 are SGHDN and FVKESK. The CDR3 runs to 15 residues. Here the CDR3 reads CASSPGLRMNTEAFF. CDR3 bases: TGTGCCAGCAGCCCAGGACTCCGCATGAACACTGAAGCTTTCTTT.

The V gene is TRBV11-2, the J gene TRBJ2-7; 13 bases agree with TRBD2. The V and J ends lost 6 bases and 5 bases, in that order; junction bases with no gene match: 7. The CDR3 extends over 15 amino acids. Germline CDR1 is SGHAT and CDR2 is FQNNGV. This chain's CDR3 is CASSFTSGGAHEQYV. The CDR3 coding sequence is TGTGCCAGCAGTTTCACTAGCGGGGGGGCCCACGAGCAGTACGTC.

This chain uses TRBV9 with TRBJ1-3; D uncertain. The CDR3 is 16 residues long. The germline V and J ends were trimmed by 4 bases and 0 bases, with 14 bases remaining between them. Germline values: CDR1 SGDLS, CDR2 YYNGEE. CDR3 in amino acids: CASSSRAGSSGNTIYF. The CDR3 DNA is TGTGCCAGCAGCTCTCGGGCGGGAAGCTCTGGAAACACCATATATTTT.

The V call is TRBV7-9, the J call TRBJ2-1; no clear D gene. CDR1 is SEHNR and CDR2 is FQNEAQ in the germline V gene (reference sequence). This CDR3 comprises 13 residues. Trimming cost V 7 bases and J 4 bases, with 11 bases left between them. Written as DNA, the CDR3 is TGTGCCAGCACCACGGACCTATACAATGAGCAGTTCTTC. Protein sequence: CASTTDLYNEQFF.

The chain employs TRBV11-2 and TRBJ1-4; no clear D gene. The V end lost 5 bases, the J end lost 8 bases, and 12 bases lay between the germline ends. This CDR3 is 13 amino acids long. Germline assignment: CDR1 SGHAT and CDR2 FQNNGV. CDR3 DNA sequence: TGTGCCAGCAGCCCCAGCACTCTGGAAAAACTGTTTTTT. This gives the protein CASSPSTLEKLFF. The full variable domain, with the rest looked up from reference TRBV11-2 and TRBJ1-4, is EAGVAQSPRYKIIEKRQSVAFWCNPISGHATLYWYQQILGQGPKLLIQFQNNGVVDDSQLPKDRFSAERLKGVDSTLKIQPAKLEDSAVYLCASSPSTLEKLFFGSGTQLSVL.

The rearrangement joins TRBV5-8 to TRBJ1-6, with D uncertain. The CDR3 contains 18 residues. The V end lost 3 bases, the J end lost 0 bases, and 16 bases lay between the germline ends. CDR1 is SGHTS and CDR2 is YDEGEE in the germline V gene. The CDR3 here is CASSSDALQSSYNSPLHF. The CDR3 DNA follows: TGTGCCAGCAGCTCCGATGCTTTACAGAGCTCCTATAATTCACCCCTCCACTTT.

This chain joins TRBV10-3 and TRBJ2-7, with unresolved D. Germline V lookup: CDR1 ENHRY, CDR2 SYGVKD. V lost 2 bases, J lost 0 bases, and 5 bases lay in between. The CDR3 is 13 amino acids. CDR3 loop: CAISEGSSYEQYV. The CDR3 DNA reads as TGTGCCATCAGTGAGGGCAGCTCCTACGAGCAGTACGTC.

The J gene is TRBJ1-6, the V gene TRBV30; 8 bases fit TRBD1. The CDR3 length is 14 residues. Germline-derived CDR1 and CDR2 are GTSNPN and SVGIG (reference sequence). J gave up 9 bases and V 2 bases, and 6 bases lay outside the gene matches. CDR3 coding DNA: TGTGCCTGGAGTAGGACAGGGAGTATTTCACCCCTCCACTTT. Translating gives CAWSRTGSISPLHF.

V is TRBV7-9 and J is TRBJ2-5, with 10 nucleotides matching TRBD1. The CDR3 has 14 amino acids. V was clipped by 8 bases and J by 4 bases; unmatched bases: 7. Germline values: CDR1 SEHNR, CDR2 FQNEAQ (reference sequence). The CDR3 region has the DNA TGTGCCAGCGGCCTGACAGGGGGCATAGAGACCCAGTACTTC. This codes for CASGLTGGIETQYF.

This clone was detected only a few times. V usage is TRBV20-1 and J usage is TRBJ1-2, with D possibly matching TRBD1 (5 bases). Germline V gene sequence: CDR1 DFQATT, CDR2 SNEGSKA (reference sequence). V was trimmed by 3 bases and J by 3 bases, leaving 5 bases between them. The CDR3 extends over 11 amino acids. CDR3 sequence: CSARGDYGYTF. In DNA form, the CDR3 reads TGCAGTGCTAGGGGGGACTATGGCTACACCTTC.

This chain connects TRBV18 to TRBJ2-3; 11 positions match TRBD2. V gave up 0 bases and J gave up 7 bases; unmatched junction bases: 6. Germline CDR1 and CDR2: KGHSH and LQKENI. The length of the CDR3 is 16 residues. CDR3 nucleotides: TGTGCCAGCTCACCACCTACTAGCGGGGGTCTATATACGCAGTATTTT. It translates to CASSPPTSGGLYTQYF.

V gene TRBV10-3 combines with J gene TRBJ2-3; TRBD2 matches 12 bases. Germline CDR1 and CDR2: ENHRY and SYGVKD. The CDR3 totals 18 residues. Germline trimming cut 2 bases from V and 0 bases from J; bases unmatched to any gene: 6. CDR3 nucleotides: TGTGCCATCAGTGAGCCCACCGGACTAGCGGGGAGCACAGATACGCAGTATTTT. It yields the protein CAISEPTGLAGSTDTQYF.

This chain joins TRBV7-9 and TRBJ2-1; D is possibly TRBD1 or TRBD2 (6 bases each). The CDR3 totals 14 residues. V was shortened by 1 base and J by 9 bases, with 13 bases between the two germline ends. CDR1 and CDR2 (germline): SEHNR, FQNEAQ (reference sequence). The CDR3 region has the DNA TGTGCCAGCAGCTTAGTAGGGGGGACACCTGAGCAGTTCTTC. Amino acids: CASSLVGGTPEQFF.

This clone appeared a few times. The gene calls are TRBV13 and TRBJ1-6, with D perhaps matching TRBD1 (5 bases). Between the trimmed V and J ends, which lost 4 bases and 6 bases, there was a span of 7 bases. Looked up from germline, CDR1 is PRHDT and CDR2 is FYEKMQ (reference sequence). The CDR3 totals 13 residues. This CDR3 is CASSWTSNSPLHF. CDR3 bases: TGTGCCAGCAGCTGGACATCTAATTCACCCCTCCACTTT.

This rearrangement joins TRBV7-9 to TRBJ2-3; no definite D call. The germline V and J ends were trimmed by 1 base and 3 bases, with 8 bases remaining between them. CDR3 size: 14 residues. Germline V CDR1 and CDR2: SEHNR, FQNEAQ (reference sequence). CDR3 nucleotides: TGTGCCAGCAGCTTAGAAGTCTCTACAGATACGCAGTATTTT. Amino acid sequence: CASSLEVSTDTQYF.

The chain links TRBV27 to TRBJ2-5; D may correspond to TRBD1 or TRBD2 (5 bases each). The CDR3 spans 14 residues. Trimming took 4 bases from V and 2 from J, leaving 11 bases between them. Per the germline V gene, CDR1 is MNHEY and CDR2 is SMNVEV (reference sequence). In DNA, the CDR3 is TGTGCCAGCAGTTCCGGGACGATGCAAGAGACCCAGTACTTC. It specifies CASSSGTMQETQYF.

The rearrangement uses TRBV5-8 and TRBJ2-1, with 7 bases that match TRBD1. CDR3 length: 13 amino acids. The J segment lost 3 bases and the V segment lost 5 bases, leaving 2 bases of the junction unmatched. Germline V CDR1 and CDR2: SGHTS, YDEGEE. CDR3 DNA: TGTGCCAGCAGGGACAGGAACTACAATGAGCAGTTCTTC. Translated, it gives CASRDRNYNEQFF.